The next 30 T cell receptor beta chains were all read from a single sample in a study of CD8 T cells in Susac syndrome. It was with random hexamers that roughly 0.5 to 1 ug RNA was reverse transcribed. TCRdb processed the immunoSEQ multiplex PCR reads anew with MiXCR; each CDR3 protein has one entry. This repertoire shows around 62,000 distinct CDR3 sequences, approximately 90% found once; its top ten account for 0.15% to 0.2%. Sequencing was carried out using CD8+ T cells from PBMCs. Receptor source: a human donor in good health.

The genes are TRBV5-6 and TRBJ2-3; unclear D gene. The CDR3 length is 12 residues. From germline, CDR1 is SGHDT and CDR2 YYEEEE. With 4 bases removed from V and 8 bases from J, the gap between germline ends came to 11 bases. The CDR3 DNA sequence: TGTGCCAGCAGCGGGGTGGCAGGTACGCAGTATTTT. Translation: CASSGVAGTQYF. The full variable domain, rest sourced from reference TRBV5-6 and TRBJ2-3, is DAGVTQSPTHLIKTRGQQVTLRCSPKSGHDTVSWYQQALGQGPQFIFQYYEEEERQRGNFPDRFSGHQFPNYSSELNVNALLLGDSALYLCASSGVAGTQYFGPGTRLTVL.

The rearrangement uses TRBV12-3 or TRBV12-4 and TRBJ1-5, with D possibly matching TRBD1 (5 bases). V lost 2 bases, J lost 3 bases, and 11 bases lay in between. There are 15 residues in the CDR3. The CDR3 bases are TGTGCCAGCAGTTTATCTGGGGCCCTCAATCAGCCCCAGCATTTT. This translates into CASSLSGALNQPQHF.

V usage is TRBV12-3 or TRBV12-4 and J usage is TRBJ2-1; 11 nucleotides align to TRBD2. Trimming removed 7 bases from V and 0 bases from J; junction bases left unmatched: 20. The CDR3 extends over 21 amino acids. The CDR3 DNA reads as TGTGCCAGCACCCCCGGCCTGGGTCTAGCGGGGGGCCCCAGCTCCTACAATGAGCAGTTCTTC. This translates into CASTPGLGLAGGPSSYNEQFF.

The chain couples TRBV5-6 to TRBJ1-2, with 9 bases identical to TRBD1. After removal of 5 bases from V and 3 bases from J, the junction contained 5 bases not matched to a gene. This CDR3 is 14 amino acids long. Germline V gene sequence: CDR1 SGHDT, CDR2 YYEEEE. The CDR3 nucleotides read TGTGCCAGCAGTATTGGACAGGGGCACTATGGCTACACCTTC. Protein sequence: CASSIGQGHYGYTF. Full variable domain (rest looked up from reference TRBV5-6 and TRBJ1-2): DAGVTQSPTHLIKTRGQQVTLRCSPKSGHDTVSWYQQALGQGPQFIFQYYEEEERQRGNFPDRFSGHQFPNYSSELNVNALLLGDSALYLCASSIGQGHYGYTFGSGTRLTVV.

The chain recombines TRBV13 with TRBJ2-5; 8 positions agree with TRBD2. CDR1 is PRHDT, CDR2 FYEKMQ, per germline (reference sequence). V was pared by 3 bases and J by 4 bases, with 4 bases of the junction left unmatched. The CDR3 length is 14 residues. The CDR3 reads CASSFPTSGETQYF. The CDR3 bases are TGTGCCAGCAGCTTTCCAACTAGCGGAGAGACCCAGTACTTC.

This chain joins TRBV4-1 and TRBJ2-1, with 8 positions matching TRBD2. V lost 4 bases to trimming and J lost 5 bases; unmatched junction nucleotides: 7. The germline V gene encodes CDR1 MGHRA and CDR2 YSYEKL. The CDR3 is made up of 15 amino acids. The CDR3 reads CASSLPGRGHNEQFF. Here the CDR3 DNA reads TGCGCCAGCAGCCTCCCCGGGAGGGGCCACAATGAGCAGTTCTTC.

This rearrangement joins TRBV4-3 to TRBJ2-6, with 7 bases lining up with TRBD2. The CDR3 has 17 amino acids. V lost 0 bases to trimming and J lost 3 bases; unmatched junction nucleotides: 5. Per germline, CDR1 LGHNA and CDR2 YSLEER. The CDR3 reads CASSQDARDYGANVLTF. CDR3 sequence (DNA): TGCGCCAGCAGCCAAGACGCCAGGGACTATGGGGCCAACGTCCTGACTTTC.

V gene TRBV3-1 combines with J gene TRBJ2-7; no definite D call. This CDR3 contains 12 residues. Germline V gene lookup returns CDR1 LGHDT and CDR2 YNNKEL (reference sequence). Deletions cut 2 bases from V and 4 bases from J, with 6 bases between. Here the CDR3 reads CASSQSVYEQYF. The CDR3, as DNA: TGTGCCAGCAGCCAATCCGTTTACGAGCAGTACTTC.

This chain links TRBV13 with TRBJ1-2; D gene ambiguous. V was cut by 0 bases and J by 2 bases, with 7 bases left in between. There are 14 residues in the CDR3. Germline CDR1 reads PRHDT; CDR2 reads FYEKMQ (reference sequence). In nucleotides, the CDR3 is TGTGCCAGCAGCTTAGGGGCCGGGAACTATGGCTACACCTTC. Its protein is CASSLGAGNYGYTF.

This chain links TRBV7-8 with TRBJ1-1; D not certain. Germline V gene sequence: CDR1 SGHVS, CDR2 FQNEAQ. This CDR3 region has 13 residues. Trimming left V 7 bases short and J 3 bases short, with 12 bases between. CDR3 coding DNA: TGTGCCAGCACCTCCGGGTCTCACACTGAAGCTTTCTTT. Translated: CASTSGSHTEAFF.

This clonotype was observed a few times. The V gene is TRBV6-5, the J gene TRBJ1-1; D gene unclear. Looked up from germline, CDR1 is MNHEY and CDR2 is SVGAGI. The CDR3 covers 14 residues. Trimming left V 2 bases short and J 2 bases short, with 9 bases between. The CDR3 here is CASSYTDLNTEAFF. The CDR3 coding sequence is TGTGCCAGCAGTTACACGGACTTAAACACTGAAGCTTTCTTT.

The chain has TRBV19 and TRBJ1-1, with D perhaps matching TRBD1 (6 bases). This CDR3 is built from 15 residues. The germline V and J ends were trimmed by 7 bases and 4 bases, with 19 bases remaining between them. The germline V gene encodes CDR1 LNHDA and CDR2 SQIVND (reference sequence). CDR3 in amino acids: CASTLSTGGSTEAFF. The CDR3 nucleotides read TGTGCCAGTACCCTGTCGACAGGTGGGAGCACTGAAGCTTTCTTT.

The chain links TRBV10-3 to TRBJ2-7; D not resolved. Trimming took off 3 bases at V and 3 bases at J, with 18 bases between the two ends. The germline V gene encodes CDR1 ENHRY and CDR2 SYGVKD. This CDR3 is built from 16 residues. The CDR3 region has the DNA TGTGCCATCAGTGAACCGGCGATTGAACATCACTACGAGCAGTACTTC. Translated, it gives CAISEPAIEHHYEQYF.

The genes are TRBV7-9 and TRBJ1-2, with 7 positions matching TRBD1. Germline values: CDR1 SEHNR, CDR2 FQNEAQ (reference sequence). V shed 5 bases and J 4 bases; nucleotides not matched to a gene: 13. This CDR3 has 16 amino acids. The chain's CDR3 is CASSNRDSPGSYGYTF. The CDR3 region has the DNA TGTGCCAGCAGCAACCGGGACAGCCCAGGGAGCTATGGCTACACCTTC.

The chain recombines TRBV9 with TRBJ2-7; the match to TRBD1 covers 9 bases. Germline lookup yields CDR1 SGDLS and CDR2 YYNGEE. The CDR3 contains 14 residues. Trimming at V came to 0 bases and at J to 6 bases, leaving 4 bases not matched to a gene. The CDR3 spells CASSVGTGVREQYF. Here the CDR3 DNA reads TGTGCCAGCAGCGTAGGGACAGGGGTTCGCGAGCAGTACTTC.

CDR3 loop: CASSFGGEETQYF. CDR3 DNA: TGTGCCAGCAGCTTTGGAGGGGAAGAGACCCAGTACTTC. V usage is TRBV7-8 and J usage is TRBJ2-5, with D perhaps matching TRBD2 (6 bases). The germline CDR1 and CDR2 sequences are SGHVS and FQNEAQ. Trimming removed 3 bases at V and 3 bases at J, with 8 bases between. This CDR3 is 13 amino acids long.

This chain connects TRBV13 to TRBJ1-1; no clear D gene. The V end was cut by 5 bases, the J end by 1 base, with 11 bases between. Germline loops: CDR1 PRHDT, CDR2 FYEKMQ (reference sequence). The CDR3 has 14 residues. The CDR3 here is CASSPRTANTEAFF. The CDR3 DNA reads TGTGCCAGCAGCCCCCGGACTGCGAACACTGAAGCTTTCTTT.

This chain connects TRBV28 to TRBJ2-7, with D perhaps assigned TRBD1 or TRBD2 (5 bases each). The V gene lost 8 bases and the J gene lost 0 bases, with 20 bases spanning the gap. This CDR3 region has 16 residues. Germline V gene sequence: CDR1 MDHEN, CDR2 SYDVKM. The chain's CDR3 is CASGSGLVLSSYEQYF. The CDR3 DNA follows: TGTGCCAGCGGATCGGGGCTCGTACTGAGCTCCTACGAGCAGTACTTC. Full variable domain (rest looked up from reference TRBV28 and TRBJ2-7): DVKVTQSSRYLVKRTGEKVFLECVQDMDHENMFWYRQDPGLGLRLIYFSYDVKMKEKGDIPEGYSVSREKKERFSLILESASTNQTSMYLCASGSGLVLSSYEQYFGPGTRLTVT.

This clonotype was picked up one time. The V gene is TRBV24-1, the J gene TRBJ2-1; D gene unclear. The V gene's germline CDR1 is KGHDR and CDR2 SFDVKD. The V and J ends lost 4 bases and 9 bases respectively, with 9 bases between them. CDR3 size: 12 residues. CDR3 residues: CATSEDVSEQFF. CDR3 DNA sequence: TGTGCCACCAGTGAGGACGTCAGTGAGCAGTTCTTC.

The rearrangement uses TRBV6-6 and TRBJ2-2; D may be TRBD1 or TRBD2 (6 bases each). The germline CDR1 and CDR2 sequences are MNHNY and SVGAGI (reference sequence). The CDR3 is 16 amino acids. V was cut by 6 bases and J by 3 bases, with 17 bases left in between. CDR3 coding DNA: TGTGCCAGCAGCCGCCGGGATAGGGGGGACACCGGGGAGCTGTTTTTT. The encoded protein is CASSRRDRGDTGELFF.

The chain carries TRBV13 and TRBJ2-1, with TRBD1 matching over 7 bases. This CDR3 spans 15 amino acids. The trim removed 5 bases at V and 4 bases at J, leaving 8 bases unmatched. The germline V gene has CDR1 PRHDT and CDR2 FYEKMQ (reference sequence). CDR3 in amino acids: CASSPDRAGYNEQFF. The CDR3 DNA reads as TGTGCCAGCAGCCCCGACAGGGCAGGTTACAATGAGCAGTTCTTC.

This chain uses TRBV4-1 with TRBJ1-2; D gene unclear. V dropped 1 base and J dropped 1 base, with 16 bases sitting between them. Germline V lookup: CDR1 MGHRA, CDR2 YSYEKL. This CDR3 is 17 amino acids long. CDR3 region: CASSQASSQLINYGYTF. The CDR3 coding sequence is TGCGCCAGCAGCCAAGCTTCGAGCCAGCTGATTAACTATGGCTACACCTTC.

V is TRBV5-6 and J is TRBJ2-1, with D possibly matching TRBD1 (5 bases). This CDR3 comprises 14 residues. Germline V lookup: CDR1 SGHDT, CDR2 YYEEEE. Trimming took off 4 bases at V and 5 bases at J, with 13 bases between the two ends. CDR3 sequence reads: CASSLDSPNNEQFF. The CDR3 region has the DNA TGTGCCAGCAGCCTCGACAGTCCGAACAATGAGCAGTTCTTC.

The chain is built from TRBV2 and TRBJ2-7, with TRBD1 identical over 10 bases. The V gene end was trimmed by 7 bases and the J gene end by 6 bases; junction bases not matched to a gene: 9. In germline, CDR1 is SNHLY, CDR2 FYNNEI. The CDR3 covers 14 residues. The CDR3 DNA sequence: TGTGCCAGCATTGTGTTGGGACAGGGGACCGAGCAGTACTTC. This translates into CASIVLGQGTEQYF.

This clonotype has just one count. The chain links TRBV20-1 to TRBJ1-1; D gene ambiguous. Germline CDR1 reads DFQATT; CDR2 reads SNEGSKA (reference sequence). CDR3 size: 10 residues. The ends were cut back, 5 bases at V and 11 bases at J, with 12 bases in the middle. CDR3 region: CSAARSQAFF. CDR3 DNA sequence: TGCAGTGCTGCCCGCTCTCAGGCTTTCTTT.

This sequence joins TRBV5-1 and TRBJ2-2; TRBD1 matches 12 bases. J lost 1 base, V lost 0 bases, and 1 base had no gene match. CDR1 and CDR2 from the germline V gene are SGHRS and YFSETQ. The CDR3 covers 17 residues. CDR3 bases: TGCGCCAGCAGCTTGGGGGACAGGGGGCTGAACACCGGGGAGCTGTTTTTT. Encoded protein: CASSLGDRGLNTGELFF.

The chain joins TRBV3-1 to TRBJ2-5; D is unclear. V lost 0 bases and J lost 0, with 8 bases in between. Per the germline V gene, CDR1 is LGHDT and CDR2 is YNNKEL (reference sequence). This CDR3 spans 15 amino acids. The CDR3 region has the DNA TGTGCCAGCAGCCAAGATCTGGCAAACCAAGAGACCCAGTACTTC. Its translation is CASSQDLANQETQYF.

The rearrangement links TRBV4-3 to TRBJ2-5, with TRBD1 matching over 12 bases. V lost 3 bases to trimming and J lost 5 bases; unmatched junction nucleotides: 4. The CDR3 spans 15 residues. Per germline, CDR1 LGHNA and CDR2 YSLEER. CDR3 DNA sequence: TGCGCCAGCAGCCAGGGACAGGGGGCTCGGGAGACCCAGTACTTC. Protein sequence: CASSQGQGARETQYF.

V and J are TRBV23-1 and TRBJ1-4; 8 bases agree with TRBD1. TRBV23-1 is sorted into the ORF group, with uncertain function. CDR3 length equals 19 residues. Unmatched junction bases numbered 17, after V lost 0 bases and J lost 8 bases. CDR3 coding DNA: TGCGCCAGCAGTCAATCTGGAAGTACACCGGACAGGGCAAAGGAAAAACTGTTTTTT. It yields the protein CASSQSGSTPDRAKEKLFF.

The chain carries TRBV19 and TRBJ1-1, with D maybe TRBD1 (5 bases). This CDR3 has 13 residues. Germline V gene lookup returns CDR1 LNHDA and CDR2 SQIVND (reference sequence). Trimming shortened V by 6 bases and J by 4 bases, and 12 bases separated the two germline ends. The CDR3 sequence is CASRTVLSTEAFF. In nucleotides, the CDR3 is TGTGCCAGTAGGACAGTTTTGAGCACTGAAGCTTTCTTT.